This T cell receptor (beta chain) was found in a study of vaccination and CD4 T cells after COVID-19. Whole-study context: Vaccinees got either two BNT162b2 doses or two mRNA-1273 doses. Stimulation of the cells used overlapping spike peptide pools from SARS-CoV-2 and from the common cold coronaviruses HCoV-NL63, HCoV-OC43 and HCoV-229E. Post-COVID draws followed diagnosis by a median around 95 days (range 35 to 161).

Treatment here: approximately 9-day PBMC culture with coronavirus spike peptide pools or control peptides (ViraFEST assay). On days 3 and 7, half the medium was swapped for fresh IL-2-containing medium. Oncomine TCR Beta short-read sequencing was applied to DNA from cultured CD4+ T cells. One entry per CDR3 protein, called by TCRdb with MiXCR from the PCR reads. The data hold about 17,000 distinct CDR3 sequences, with approximately 47% observed a single time. Germline assignment: CDR1 DFQATT and CDR2 SNEGSKA (reference sequence). The CDR3 loop spans 16 amino acids. The germline V and J ends were trimmed by 5 bases and 4 bases, with 21 bases remaining between them. With respect to this clonotype: Its antigen is unknown.

The TCR comes from a human donor who received a COVID-19 vaccine. The V call is TRBV20-1, the J call TRBJ2-1, with D possibly matching TRBD2 (7 bases). Material: CD4+ T cells from blood, cultured in vitro, obtained before SARS-CoV-2 vaccination. In DNA form, the CDR3 reads TGCAGTGCTTTGGACAGAGAAAGCGGGGATTACAATGAGCAGTTCTTC. Translation: CSALDRESGDYNEQFF.